The 27 T cell receptor beta chains listed next were all sequenced from one sample in a study of memory B cells and T cells in multiple sclerosis. These receptors lack a known antigen. TCRdb keeps only in-frame clones here, not all; method: immunoSEQ multiplex PCR. This table has 32,000 or so clones, about 82% appearing once. After stimulus-free culture, autoproliferating CFSE-dim and non-proliferating CFSE-high T cells were sequenced separately. Roughly 4.5x10^7 CFSE-labeled PBMCs were cultured less than 8 days unstimulated, then replicate wells were pooled. Input material: PBMCs from blood kept in culture. Receptor source: a human donor with multiple sclerosis.

The chain carries TRBV2 and TRBJ2-3, with TRBD1 matching over 8 bases. V lost 8 bases, J lost 4 bases, and 20 bases stayed unmatched. In germline, CDR1 is SNHLY, CDR2 FYNNEI. This CDR3 contains 18 residues. In DNA form, the CDR3 reads TGTGCCAGCCCCGGAAGGCCAGAGGACAGGGAAAGACCAGATACGCAGTATTTT. Translating gives CASPGRPEDRERPDTQYF.

This chain uses TRBV7-9 with TRBJ1-2; the D gene is possibly TRBD1 (6 bases). Deletions cut 6 bases from V and 6 bases from J, with 17 bases between. The length of the CDR3 is 14 residues. Germline CDR1 is SEHNR and CDR2 is FQNEAQ (reference sequence). In DNA form, the CDR3 reads TGTGCCAGCAGTGAAGAACAGGGAGAGAATGGCTACACCTTC. Protein product: CASSEEQGENGYTF.

V is TRBV5-1 and J is TRBJ2-1; D is unresolved. The CDR3 is 15 amino acids. The V and J ends lost 0 bases and 3 bases respectively, with 10 bases between them. Germline V gene data show CDR1 as SGHRS and CDR2 as YFSETQ. In nucleotides, the CDR3 is TGCGCCAGCAGCTTGGGAGTAAATATCTACAATGAGCAGTTCTTC. As protein: CASSLGVNIYNEQFF.

The gene calls are TRBV6-6 and TRBJ2-1; TRBD2 aligns across 10 bases. This CDR3 spans 15 amino acids. V dropped 4 bases and J dropped 6; count of bases not matched to a gene: 6. Per the germline V gene, CDR1 is MNHNY and CDR2 is SVGAGI (reference sequence). CDR3 protein: CASSFSGGFTNEQFF. In DNA, the CDR3 is TGTGCCAGCAGTTTTAGCGGGGGGTTTACCAATGAGCAGTTCTTC.

The gene calls are TRBV4-2 and TRBJ2-1; D is perhaps TRBD2 (6 bases). This CDR3 has 18 residues. V gave up 0 bases and J gave up 4 bases, with 19 bases separating them. The V gene's germline CDR1 is LGHNA and CDR2 YNFKEQ. The chain's CDR3 is CASSQEWGFGGSYNEQFF. CDR3 nucleotides: TGTGCCAGCAGCCAAGAGTGGGGTTTTGGAGGGAGTTACAATGAGCAGTTCTTC.

V is TRBV10-3 and J is TRBJ2-3, with no clear D. The CDR3 length is 12 residues. Trimming took 8 bases from V and 3 from J, leaving 9 bases between them. CDR1 is ENHRY and CDR2 is SYGVKD in the germline V gene. The CDR3 loop is CAIQPETDTQYF. CDR3 in DNA: TGTGCCATCCAACCTGAAACAGATACGCAGTATTTT.

A single count supports this clone. The chain combines TRBV2 with TRBJ1-1; D gene unclear. The CDR3 covers 12 residues. Trimming pared 7 bases from V and 1 base from J, leaving 7 bases between. Germline CDR1 reads SNHLY; CDR2 reads FYNNEI. CDR3 amino acids: CASIRSNTEAFF. The DNA of the CDR3 is TGTGCCAGCATCAGGTCGAACACTGAAGCTTTCTTT.

The V call is TRBV6-1, the J call TRBJ2-7; 7 bases are shared with TRBD2. V shed 3 bases, J shed 4 bases, and the junction held 9 bases outside the gene matches. This CDR3 region has 15 residues. In germline, CDR1 is MNHNS, CDR2 SASEGT. CDR3 nucleotides: TGTGCCAGCAGTGACGCCGCGGGAGTATTATACGAGCAGTACTTC. Protein product: CASSDAAGVLYEQYF.

This chain uses TRBV25-1 with TRBJ2-3; either TRBD1 or TRBD2 may fit D (7 bases each). The CDR3 is 14 residues long. Germline V CDR1 and CDR2: MGHDK, SYGVNS. V lost 6 bases to trimming and J lost 3 bases, with 13 bases between them. The CDR3 is CASSNRGGTDTQYF. The CDR3 DNA reads TGTGCCAGCAGCAACAGGGGAGGGACAGATACGCAGTATTTT.

This sequence joins TRBV19 and TRBJ2-1; D not resolved. V lost 6 bases and J lost 3, with 9 bases in between. Germline-derived CDR1 and CDR2 are LNHDA and SQIVND (reference sequence). The CDR3 loop spans 13 amino acids. The CDR3 nucleotides read TGTGCCAGTAGACCGAGACACTACAATGAGCAGTTCTTC. It encodes CASRPRHYNEQFF.

This sequence joins TRBV2 and TRBJ2-1; maybe TRBD1 (5 bases). The CDR3 loop spans 11 amino acids. Trimming pared 7 bases from V and 7 bases from J, leaving 8 bases between. Germline V gene lookup returns CDR1 SNHLY and CDR2 FYNNEI. The CDR3 loop is CASIAGNEQFF. The CDR3 DNA follows: TGTGCCAGCATTGCAGGGAATGAGCAGTTCTTC.

The rearrangement uses TRBV13 and TRBJ1-1; D may be TRBD1 (5 bases). The CDR3 spans 13 residues. Per the germline V gene, CDR1 is PRHDT and CDR2 is FYEKMQ (reference sequence). The V and J ends lost 6 bases and 1 base respectively, with 9 bases between them. Here the CDR3 DNA reads TGTGCCAGCAGTTCACAGGAGAACACTGAAGCTTTCTTT. Amino acids: CASSSQENTEAFF.

This clone was seen a handful of times. The chain employs TRBV7-3 and TRBJ2-3; D gene ambiguous. The germline V and J ends were trimmed by 1 base and 4 bases, with 9 bases remaining between them. This CDR3 region has 14 residues. Germline-derived CDR1 and CDR2 are SGHTA and FQGTGA. The CDR3 loop is CASSLNSPADTQYF. The CDR3 nucleotides are TGTGCCAGCAGCTTAAATAGCCCGGCAGATACGCAGTATTTT.

The sample holds a few counts of this clone. This sequence joins TRBV5-1 and TRBJ1-3; D is undetermined. The CDR3 consists of 13 residues. V was cut by 5 bases and J by 0 bases, with 6 bases left in between. Germline CDR1 reads SGHRS; CDR2 reads YFSETQ. The CDR3 nucleotides are TGCGCCAGCAGGGCAAGCTCTGGAAACACCATATATTTT. This sequence encodes CASRASSGNTIYF.

The chain combines TRBV6-1 with TRBJ2-1; 8 bases match TRBD2. Germline-derived CDR1 and CDR2 are MNHNS and SASEGT. V trimming: 4 bases; J trimming: 8 bases; junction bases outside the gene matches: 13. CDR3 length: 16 residues. The DNA for the CDR3 is TGTGCCAGCAGTGTACCCGGGCGGGGGGCTCAGGATGAGCAGTTCTTC. This encodes CASSVPGRGAQDEQFF.

The rearrangement uses TRBV9 and TRBJ2-1, with D maybe TRBD1 (6 bases). CDR1 SGDLS and CDR2 YYNGEE come from the germline V gene. The CDR3 covers 15 residues. V lost 4 bases and J lost 0, with 11 bases in between. In DNA, the CDR3 is TGTGCCAGCAGCCCACTGGACAGCTCCTACAATGAGCAGTTCTTC. This encodes CASSPLDSSYNEQFF.

The J gene is TRBJ1-2, the V gene TRBV16; possibly TRBD1 for D (6 bases). Germline CDR1 is KGHSY and CDR2 is FQNENV. The CDR3 has 14 residues. With 3 bases removed from V and 1 base from J, the gap between germline ends came to 9 bases. CDR3 residues: CASSHRTVNYGYTF. DNA of the CDR3: TGTGCCAGCAGCCATCGGACAGTTAACTATGGCTACACCTTC.

This chain uses TRBV10-3 with TRBJ1-5; 9 positions agree with TRBD1. Germline V gene lookup returns CDR1 ENHRY and CDR2 SYGVKD. The CDR3 spans 16 residues. V was pared by 4 bases and J by 4 bases, with 8 bases of the junction left unmatched. Here the CDR3 DNA reads TGTGCCATCAGTGGGGGGACAGGGCCGATTAATCAGCCCCAGCATTTT. As protein: CAISGGTGPINQPQHF.

This chain joins TRBV5-4 and TRBJ2-2; TRBD1 matches 7 bases. The CDR3 length is 15 residues. The germline CDR1 and CDR2 sequences are SGHNT and YYREEE (reference sequence). The V and J ends lost 3 bases and 3 bases, in that order; junction bases with no gene match: 5. As DNA, the CDR3 is TGTGCCAGCAGCTCCAGTCAGGGGGACACCGGGGAGCTGTTTTTT. This translates into CASSSSQGDTGELFF.

The chain recombines TRBV19 with TRBJ1-5; perhaps TRBD1 as D (5 bases). Germline values: CDR1 LNHDA, CDR2 SQIVND (reference sequence). The CDR3 consists of 15 residues. Between the trimmed V and J ends, which lost 5 bases and 0 bases, there was a span of 11 bases. The CDR3 DNA sequence: TGTGCCAGTAGTGTCAGGGAGAGTAGCAATCAGCCCCAGCATTTT. The encoded protein is CASSVRESSNQPQHF.

This clone came up a few times. The rearrangement uses TRBV15 and TRBJ1-3; TRBD1 matches at 8 bases. V shed 1 base and J 4 bases; nucleotides not matched to a gene: 3. The V gene's germline CDR1 is LNHNV and CDR2 YYDKDF (reference sequence). The CDR3 spans 15 residues. As DNA, the CDR3 is TGTGCCACCAGCAGAGCCAGGGGGCAGGGAAACACCATATATTTT. This sequence encodes CATSRARGQGNTIYF.

The chain combines TRBV29-1 with TRBJ1-2, with TRBD1 identical over 10 bases. Per the germline V gene, CDR1 is SQVTM and CDR2 is ANQGSEA. After removal of 2 bases from V and 8 bases from J, the junction contained 8 bases not matched to a gene. There are 14 residues in the CDR3. This CDR3 is CSVELGQGVGGYTF. The CDR3, as DNA: TGCAGCGTTGAACTAGGACAGGGGGTTGGGGGCTACACCTTC.

The genes are TRBV5-1 and TRBJ2-7; 7 nucleotides agree with TRBD2. The germline V gene has CDR1 SGHRS and CDR2 YFSETQ. The CDR3 consists of 15 residues. V lost 2 bases, J lost 6 bases, and 11 bases stayed unmatched. The CDR3 reads CASSFSAGVGGEQYF. CDR3 coding DNA: TGCGCCAGCAGCTTTTCGGCGGGAGTAGGTGGCGAGCAGTACTTC.

The chain is built from TRBV29-1 and TRBJ1-2; unclear D gene. Germline V CDR1 and CDR2: SQVTM, ANQGSEA. The CDR3 totals 13 residues. Trimming removed 5 bases from V and 5 bases from J, with 15 bases in between. This CDR3 reads CSVIPDGRYGYTF. In DNA, the CDR3 is TGCAGCGTTATTCCTGACGGCCGGTATGGCTACACCTTC. Full variable domain (outside the CDR3, taken from reference TRBV29-1 and TRBJ1-2): SAVISQKPSRDICQRGTSLTIQCQVDSQVTMMFWYRQQPGQSLTLIATANQGSEATYESGFVIDKFPISRPNLTFSTLTVSNMSPEDSSIYLCSVIPDGRYGYTFGSGTRLTVV.

The rearrangement links TRBV2 to TRBJ2-7; tentatively, D is TRBD1 (5 bases). CDR1 and CDR2 (germline): SNHLY, FYNNEI. V was cut by 3 bases and J by 6 bases, with 15 bases left in between. This CDR3 is built from 14 residues. The DNA for the CDR3 is TGTGCCAGCAGTGAGGAAGGGGCACTCTCCGAGCAGTACTTC. It is translated as CASSEEGALSEQYF.

The CDR3 bases are TGTGCCAGCAGCTTAGCGTCAGGGGACTATGGCTACACCTTC. Its translation: CASSLASGDYGYTF. The chain uses TRBV7-9 and TRBJ1-2, with D tentatively TRBD1 (6 bases). Germline CDR1 reads SEHNR; CDR2 reads FQNEAQ (reference sequence). Trimming took 0 bases from V and 3 from J, leaving 8 bases between them. The length of the CDR3 is 14 residues.

The chain has TRBV28 and TRBJ2-5, with a possible D match to TRBD1 (6 bases). The tail of the sequence fits TRBJ2-7 better, so the J call may be wrong. The CDR3 spans 15 residues. Germline V lookup: CDR1 MDHEN, CDR2 SYDVKM. CDR3: CASSSAGALSYEQYF. DNA for the CDR3: TGTGCCAGCAGTTCTGCAGGGGCCCTCTCCTACGAGCAGTACTTC.